The T cell receptor beta chain under discussion was sequenced for a study of CD8+ T cells in alopecia areata. General study results and limits: Scalp clonality dropped significantly under tofacitinib, as did expanded CD8+ top-100 clones. On tofacitinib, scalp and blood still held many of the expanded lesional clones.

Germline V gene sequence: CDR1 SGHDT, CDR2 YYEEEE. V was shortened by 4 bases and J by 6 bases, with 16 bases between the two germline ends. This CDR3 region has 15 residues. With regard to this clone: Its cognate antigen is unknown.

The sequencing template was cDNA reverse transcribed from extracted RNA. Sequencing used immunoSEQ multiplex PCR; TCRdb keeps in-frame clones, though not all of them. The table lists roughly 120,000 clones, more than 40% of them singletons. Treatment given: oral pan-JAK inhibitor, 5-10 mg twice daily. This TCR derives from a human donor with alopecia areata. The source material was CD4+ T cells sorted from blood, sampled at week 4, from a patient treated with tofacitinib. The chain recombines TRBV5-6 with TRBJ2-2; D remains unclear. The CDR3 spells CASSHGRVRAGELFF. CDR3 in DNA: TGTGCCAGCAGCCACGGACGGGTTCGGGCCGGGGAGCTGTTTTTT.